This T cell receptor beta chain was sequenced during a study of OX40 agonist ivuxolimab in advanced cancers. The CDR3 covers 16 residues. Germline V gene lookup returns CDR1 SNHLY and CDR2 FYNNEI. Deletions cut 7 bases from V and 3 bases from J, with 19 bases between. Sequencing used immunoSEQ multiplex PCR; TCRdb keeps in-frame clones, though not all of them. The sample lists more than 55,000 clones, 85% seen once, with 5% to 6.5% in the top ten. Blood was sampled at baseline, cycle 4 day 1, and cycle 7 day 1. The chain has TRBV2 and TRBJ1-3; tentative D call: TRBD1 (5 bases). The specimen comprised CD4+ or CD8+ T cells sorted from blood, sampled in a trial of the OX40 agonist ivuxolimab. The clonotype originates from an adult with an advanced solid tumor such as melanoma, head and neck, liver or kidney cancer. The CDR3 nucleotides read TGTGCCAGCACCTTAATGGGGGGTCTGGGTGGAAACACCATATATTTT. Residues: CASTLMGGLGGNTIYF.